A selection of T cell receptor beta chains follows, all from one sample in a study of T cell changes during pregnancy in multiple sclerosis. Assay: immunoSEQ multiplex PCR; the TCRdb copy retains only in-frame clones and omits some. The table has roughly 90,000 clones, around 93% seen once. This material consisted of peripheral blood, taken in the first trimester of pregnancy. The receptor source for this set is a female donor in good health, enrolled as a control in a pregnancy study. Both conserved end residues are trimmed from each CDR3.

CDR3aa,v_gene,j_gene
ASSLGGQGGNTIY,TRBV5-1,TRBJ1-3
ASTTGGGPDTQY,TRBV7-9,TRBJ2-3
ASSQPQGVSGANVLT,TRBV4-1,TRBJ2-6
ASSPRGPSGLNEKLF,TRBV7-8,TRBJ1-4
ASSPRDRVRSNEKLF,TRBV28,TRBJ1-4
ASSHLGQRGSEAF,TRBV4-1,TRBJ1-1
ASSPRTGDYEQY,TRBV19,TRBJ2-7
ASSQAFRGYEQY,TRBV4-3,TRBJ2-7
ASSERKGQSGRQPQH,TRBV6-1,TRBJ1-5
ASSQRGQTDNEQF,TRBV4-3,TRBJ2-1
ASSLLPGQGADEKLF,TRBV5-1,TRBJ1-4
ATSGSRTGATYEQY,TRBV15,TRBJ2-7
ASSLAEVGGSYNEQF,TRBV5-5,TRBJ2-1
ASSLTPRRGSTEAF,TRBV7-3,TRBJ1-1
ASSLGSGVGEAF,TRBV7-6,TRBJ1-1
ASSSINPGQGAPNQPQH,TRBV27,TRBJ1-5
ASSSDRSPGELF,TRBV6-5,TRBJ2-2